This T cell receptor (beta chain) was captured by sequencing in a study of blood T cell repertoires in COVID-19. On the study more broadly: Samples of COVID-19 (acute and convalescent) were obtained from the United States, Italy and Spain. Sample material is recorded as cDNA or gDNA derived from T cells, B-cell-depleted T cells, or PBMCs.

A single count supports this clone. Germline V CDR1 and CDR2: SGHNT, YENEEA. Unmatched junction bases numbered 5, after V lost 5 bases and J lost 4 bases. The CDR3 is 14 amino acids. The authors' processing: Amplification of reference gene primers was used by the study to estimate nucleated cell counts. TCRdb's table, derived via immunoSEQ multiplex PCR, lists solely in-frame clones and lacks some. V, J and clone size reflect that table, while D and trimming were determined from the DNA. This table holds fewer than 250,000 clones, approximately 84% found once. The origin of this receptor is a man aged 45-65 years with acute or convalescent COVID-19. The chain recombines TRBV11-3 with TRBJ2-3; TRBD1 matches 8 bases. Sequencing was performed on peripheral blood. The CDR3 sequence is CASSRGQDADTQYF. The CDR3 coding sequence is TGTGCCAGCAGCCGGGGACAGGACGCAGATACGCAGTATTTT.